The 21 T cell receptor beta chains below were found in one sample sequenced in a study of regulatory T cells in long-lasting Graves disease. The TCR beta library used iRepertoire HTBI primers with Arm-PCR amplification of CDR3. TCRdb reanalysed the multiplex PCR reads using MiXCR and keeps one entry per CDR3 protein. The sample lists around 240,000 distinct CDR3 sequences; around 19% were seen once. Time point indicated: newly diagnosed GD, antithyroid drugs for less than 3 months. Preparation of the TCR library used RNA extracted from PBMCs. Another study also made use of these data, one on T cells in Graves' hyperthyroidism and ophthalmopathy.

The sequencing used peripheral blood mononuclear cells (PBMCs), collected at new diagnosis, from a patient treated with antithyroid drugs. These receptor sequences come from a woman in her 30s with Graves disease.

V is TRBV10-2 and J is TRBJ2-7; D remains ambiguous. V lost 3 bases to trimming and J lost 2 bases, with 11 bases between them. This CDR3 region has 14 residues. Germline V CDR1 and CDR2: WSHSY, SAAADI. As DNA, the CDR3 is TGCGCCAGCAGTGAAGGTCTGAGAACCTACGAGCAGTACTTC. Its protein product is CASSEGLRTYEQYF.

At least ten counts were recorded for this clonotype. The J gene is TRBJ1-2, the V gene TRBV5-6, with unresolved D. The V end was cut by 2 bases, the J end by 8 bases, with 10 bases between. The CDR3 has 12 amino acids. CDR1 and CDR2 from the germline V gene are SGHDT and YYEEEE. In DNA, the CDR3 is TGTGCCAGCAGCTTAGAGCCGGGGGGCTACACCTTC. As protein: CASSLEPGGYTF. Full variable domain (rest looked up from reference TRBV5-6 and TRBJ1-2): DAGVTQSPTHLIKTRGQQVTLRCSPKSGHDTVSWYQQALGQGPQFIFQYYEEEERQRGNFPDRFSGHQFPNYSSELNVNALLLGDSALYLCASSLEPGGYTFGSGTRLTVV.

This clonotype was detected ten times or more. The chain carries TRBV7-2 and TRBJ2-2, with TRBD1 matching over 9 bases. This CDR3 has 14 amino acids. V shed 3 bases, J shed 7 bases, and the junction held 3 bases outside the gene matches. Germline CDR1 and CDR2: SGHTA and FQGNSA. The CDR3 spells CASSFTGGNGELFF. The CDR3 nucleotides are TGTGCCAGCAGCTTCACAGGGGGCAACGGGGAGCTGTTTTTT.

This chain uses TRBV2 with TRBJ2-2, with unresolved D. The CDR3 has 13 amino acids. CDR1 and CDR2 from the germline V gene are SNHLY and FYNNEI. V lost 5 bases, J lost 8 bases, and 12 bases lay in between. The DNA for the CDR3 is TGTGCCAGCAGTTTATCGATTTCGGGGGAGCTGTTTTTT. This translates into CASSLSISGELFF.

CDR3: CASRPFPGHPYEQYF. DNA for the CDR3: TGTGCCAGCAGACCCTTCCCGGGACACCCCTACGAGCAGTACTTC. The chain links TRBV6-1 to TRBJ2-7; D might be TRBD1 (6 bases). Germline V gene data show CDR1 as MNHNS and CDR2 as SASEGT. V shed 6 bases and J shed 2 bases, with 17 bases lying between them. The CDR3 spans 15 residues.

This clonotype was observed at least ten times. The rearrangement uses TRBV24-1 and TRBJ2-1; 8 nucleotides align to TRBD1. V was clipped by 4 bases and J by 2 bases; unmatched bases: 6. Germline V gives CDR1 KGHDR, CDR2 SFDVKD. The CDR3 has 16 amino acids. The CDR3 reads CATSEETGVPYNEQFF. The CDR3 DNA follows: TGTGCCACCAGTGAGGAGACAGGGGTTCCCTACAATGAGCAGTTCTTC.

This clonotype was seen ten or more times. V and J are TRBV5-1 and TRBJ2-7, with 11 bases identical to TRBD1. Per germline, CDR1 SGHRS and CDR2 YFSETQ. The J segment lost 1 base and the V segment lost 8 bases, leaving 14 bases of the junction unmatched. The CDR3 runs 17 residues. CDR3 region: CASWPGTGGIGSYEQYF. Here the CDR3 DNA reads TGCGCCAGTTGGCCCGGGACAGGGGGTATTGGGTCCTACGAGCAGTACTTC.

Points on this clonotype: It differs at one base from a far larger clone, so likely a read error. This chain uses TRBV20-1 with TRBJ2-4; perhaps TRBD2 as D (5 bases). Trimming cost V 0 bases and J 13 bases, with 25 bases left between them. CDR3 size: 16 residues. Germline-derived CDR1 and CDR2 are DFQATT and SNEGSKA (reference sequence). The CDR3 DNA follows: TGCAGTGCTAGAGATAATAGGCTGACTTTGACAAGGGAGCAGTACTTC. Protein product: CSARDNRLTLTREQYF.

This clonotype was picked up many times. The J gene is TRBJ2-3, the V gene TRBV7-9, with TRBD2 as a possible D gene (6 bases). V gave up 5 bases and J gave up 4 bases, with 7 bases separating them. This CDR3 region has 12 residues. From germline, CDR1 is SEHNR and CDR2 FQNEAQ (reference sequence). CDR3 residues: CASSRGSDTQYF. Here the CDR3 DNA reads TGTGCCAGCAGCCGGGGGTCAGATACGCAGTATTTT. The full variable domain, with the rest looked up from reference TRBV7-9 and TRBJ2-3, is DTGVSQNPRHKITKRGQNVTFRCDPISEHNRLYWYRQTLGQGPEFLTYFQNEAQLEKSRLLSDRFSAERPKGSFSTLEIQRTEQGDSAMYLCASSRGSDTQYFGPGTRLTVL.

The gene calls are TRBV6-1 and TRBJ1-2; 8 positions agree with TRBD1. The germline V gene encodes CDR1 MNHNS and CDR2 SASEGT. V was pared by 6 bases and J by 7 bases, with 10 bases of the junction left unmatched. This CDR3 is 14 amino acids long. The CDR3 sequence: CASRGRGRRSGYTF. CDR3 DNA sequence: TGTGCCAGCAGAGGCAGGGGGCGGCGATCTGGCTACACCTTC.

This clonotype showed up just a few times. The chain employs TRBV19 and TRBJ1-5; D gene ambiguous. CDR1 and CDR2 (germline): LNHDA, SQIVND (reference sequence). Trimming left V 3 bases short and J 5 bases short, with 11 bases between. The CDR3 sequence is 14 residues long. Here the CDR3 reads CASSISGRHQPQHF. CDR3 coding DNA: TGTGCCAGTAGTATTTCGGGCCGCCATCAGCCCCAGCATTTT.

This clonotype was detected ten times or more. This sequence joins TRBV2 and TRBJ1-3, with 7 bases fitting TRBD1. Germline values: CDR1 SNHLY, CDR2 FYNNEI. This CDR3 has 17 residues. V lost 0 bases and J lost 0; bases outside the gene matches: 5. The CDR3 loop is CASSEAQGMSSGNTIYF. The CDR3 DNA follows: TGTGCCAGCAGTGAAGCACAGGGGATGAGCTCTGGAAACACCATATATTTT.

Turning to this clonotype: It is likely a read error: a sequence one base away is far more abundant. The chain is built from TRBV7-2 and TRBJ1-1, with D perhaps matching TRBD1 (6 bases). Germline lookup yields CDR1 SGHTA and CDR2 FQGNSA. The CDR3 runs to 17 residues. Trimming pared 4 bases from V and 1 base from J, leaving 19 bases between. CDR3 sequence reads: CASSSESPGARNTEAFF. In DNA form, the CDR3 reads TGTGCCAGCAGCTCGGAGTCGCCGGGGGCGCGGAACACTGAAGCTTTCTTT.

On this clonotype itself: This may come from a read error, since a much larger clone is one base off. The chain joins TRBV4-1 to TRBJ1-2; possibly TRBD1 for D (5 bases). CDR3 length: 14 amino acids. Germline V CDR1 and CDR2: MGHRA, YSYEKL. CDR3 in DNA: TGCGCCTGCAGACCCGGGCAGGGCTCCTATGGCTACACCTTC. This sequence encodes CACRPGQGSYGYTF.

This clonotype was detected many times. V gene TRBV7-9 combines with J gene TRBJ1-1; 7 bases map to TRBD1. After removal of 5 bases from V and 0 bases from J, the junction contained 6 bases not matched to a gene. From germline, CDR1 is SEHNR and CDR2 FQNEAQ (reference sequence). This CDR3 is 15 amino acids long. In DNA, the CDR3 is TGTGCCAGCAGCCAACCCGGGACAGTGAACACTGAAGCTTTCTTT. Translation: CASSQPGTVNTEAFF.

This clonotype came up many times. The chain joins TRBV20-1 to TRBJ1-1; D is undetermined. The CDR3 has 14 residues. Deletions cut 4 bases from V and 5 bases from J, with 17 bases between. The germline CDR1 and CDR2 sequences are DFQATT and SNEGSKA (reference sequence). CDR3 region: CSATSTSQRTEAFF. The CDR3 nucleotides are TGCAGTGCTACCTCGACGTCGCAGAGGACTGAAGCTTTCTTT.

This clonotype came up many times. The rearrangement links TRBV27 to TRBJ2-3; the D is unclear. Per germline, CDR1 MNHEY and CDR2 SMNVEV (reference sequence). V lost 6 bases and J 3 bases, leaving 16 bases between the germline ends. The CDR3 covers 15 residues. The CDR3, as DNA: TGTGCCAGCAGAGACGCCGTGGGTTTTACAGATACGCAGTATTTT. This encodes CASRDAVGFTDTQYF.

At least ten counts were recorded for this clonotype. The V and J genes are TRBV25-1 and TRBJ2-7; TRBD1 matches at 7 bases. The CDR3 has 16 amino acids. Trimming removed 6 bases from V and 3 bases from J; junction bases left unmatched: 14. The germline V gene has CDR1 MGHDK and CDR2 SYGVNS. The CDR3 reads CASSARWGQGVYEQYF. The CDR3 DNA reads as TGTGCCAGCAGCGCTCGTTGGGGGCAGGGGGTCTACGAGCAGTACTTC.

Comments on this clonotype: A far larger clone is a single base away, which makes a read error likely. The rearrangement uses TRBV2 and TRBJ2-1, with 11 bases matching TRBD2. The assigned J gene may be wrong: the sequence end matches TRBJ2-5 better. Germline CDR1 is SNHLY and CDR2 is FYNNEI. CDR3 length: 15 amino acids. The CDR3 nucleotides are TGTGCCAGCAGTGGACTAGCGGGGTCCCAAAAGACCCAGTACTTC. Translated, it gives CASSGLAGSQKTQYF.

In its sample, this clonotype was seen many times. This rearrangement joins TRBV9 to TRBJ1-2; 8 bases are a match to TRBD1. Germline V gene sequence: CDR1 SGDLS, CDR2 YYNGEE. This CDR3 contains 14 residues. J was trimmed by 2 bases and V by 6 bases; bases with no gene match: 6. The CDR3 DNA follows: TGTGCCAGCAATACAGGACAGGGAAACTATGGCTACACCTTC. Its protein is CASNTGQGNYGYTF.

This clonotype was observed many times. The genes are TRBV28 and TRBJ1-3; no definite D call. Trimming removed 6 bases at V and 3 bases at J, with 9 bases between. Per germline, CDR1 MDHEN and CDR2 SYDVKM. The CDR3 loop spans 13 amino acids. The CDR3 sequence is CASSQTYGNTIYF. The CDR3 DNA sequence: TGTGCCAGCAGCCAAACCTATGGAAACACCATATATTTT.